This T cell receptor beta chain was captured in a study of CD8+CD57+ T cells in acquired aplastic anemia. The patients chosen for sequencing had shown expansion of CD8+CD57+ cells (detected by flow cytometry). TCR beta VDJ and CDR3 profiling used genomic DNA as template. TCRdb re-called the reads with MiXCR, one entry per CDR3 protein. The sample includes 180,000 or so distinct CDR3 sequences, 40% to 50% of them seen just once. General study results and limits: Roughly 31 CD8+ CDR3 sequences occurred in both the patients and the controls.

With 4 bases removed from V and 0 bases from J, the gap between germline ends came to 9 bases. This CDR3 has 14 residues. In germline, CDR1 is LGHDT, CDR2 YNNKEL (reference sequence). The table lists this clonotype with many counts. The antigen is unknown. The source is a human donor with aplastic anemia. The chain has TRBV3-1 and TRBJ1-1; no firm D call. The specimen sequenced was sorted CD4+, CD8+, or CD8+CD57+ T cells (not recorded which) from PBMCs. CDR3 nucleotide sequence: TGTGCCAGCAGCCCGCCTACAGTGAACACTGAAGCTTTCTTT. Encoded protein: CASSPPTVNTEAFF.